This TCR beta chain was sequenced in a study of regulatory T cells in long-lasting Graves disease. Study results and limitations: Newly diagnosed patients had higher TCR diversity than persistent Graves' patients did. Accuracy was perhaps lowered by the small sample size. Preferential use of TRBV28, TRBJ1-2 and TRBJ2-5 was seen in persistent disease.

In building TCR beta libraries, iRepertoire HTBI primers were used together with Arm-PCR of CDR3 regions. TCRdb analysed the multiplex PCR reads with MiXCR anew, one entry per CDR3 protein. The data show around 450,000 distinct CDR3 sequences, about a fifth seen once. The CDR3 runs 14 residues. Germline V gene lookup returns CDR1 MDHEN and CDR2 SYDVKM. V gave up 5 bases and J gave up 2 bases, with 12 bases separating them. This clonotype was counted ten times or more. Its antigen is not known. Indicated time point: persistent/refractory GD, antithyroid drugs over 5 years with positive TRAb. PBMC RNA was the source of the TCR library. EDTA tubes collected approximately 10 milliliters of peripheral blood.

The material was peripheral blood mononuclear cells (PBMCs), obtained when the disease was refractory, from a patient treated with antithyroid drugs. This clonotype was obtained from a female donor with Graves disease. V and J are TRBV28 and TRBJ1-1; D not resolved. CDR3 loop: CASSPWTSNTEAFF. The CDR3 DNA sequence: TGTGCCAGCAGTCCTTGGACGAGCAACACTGAAGCTTTCTTT.